This T cell receptor beta chain appears in the sequencing data of a study of early T cells in non-severe SARS-CoV-2 infection. Deletions cut 4 bases from V and 4 bases from J, with 14 bases between. CDR3 size: 14 residues. Germline CDR1 and CDR2: SGHKS and YYEKEE (reference sequence). TCRdb re-analysed the 5' RACE reads in MiXCR, keeping a single row per CDR3 protein. The data hold just under 65,000 distinct CDR3 sequences, with less than 9.5% observed a single time. Sequencing was performed on whole blood, taken at baseline. The J gene is TRBJ1-2, the V gene TRBV5-5; D gene unclear. The source of this sequence is an adult who was a healthcare worker with PCR-confirmed SARS-CoV-2 infection or an uninfected control (not recorded which). The CDR3: CASSPEGQPYGYTF. The CDR3 bases are TGTGCCAGCAGCCCCGAAGGCCAGCCCTATGGCTACACCTTC.